Shown below are 5 T cell receptor beta chains from a single sample sequenced in a study of chemoradiotherapy in HPV16-positive cancers. Profiled with immunoSEQ multiplex PCR; TCRdb holds only in-frame clones, not every one. Of about 25,000 clones in the sample, approximately 90% were seen once. The sequenced sample was blood, obtained from a patient who underwent chemoradiotherapy. The source of these receptors is a human donor with HPV-associated anogenital cancer.

Only one count was recorded for this clone. V and J are TRBV7-9 and TRBJ1-3; D is unclear. CDR3 size: 12 residues. V was clipped by 5 bases and J by 8 bases, with 10 bases between them. Germline CDR1 SEHNR, CDR2 FQNEAQ (reference sequence). CDR3 bases: TGTGCCAGCAGCAACACCGGAGACACCATATATTTT. Translated: CASSNTGDTIYF.

This chain joins TRBV5-1 and TRBJ1-1, with a possible D match to TRBD1 (6 bases). From germline, CDR1 is SGHRS and CDR2 YFSETQ. V gave up 0 bases and J gave up 7 bases, with 16 bases separating them. CDR3 length: 15 residues. The CDR3 sequence: CASSLVGGPGGEAFF. In nucleotides, the CDR3 is TGCGCCAGCAGCTTGGTGGGGGGCCCCGGGGGTGAAGCTTTCTTT.

This rearrangement joins TRBV6-5 to TRBJ1-2; 7 bases align to TRBD1. Germline V lookup: CDR1 MNHEY, CDR2 SVGAGI. After removal of 5 bases from V and 5 bases from J, the junction contained 11 bases not matched to a gene. The CDR3 totals 15 residues. The CDR3 loop reads CASSNIPTGTYGYTF. In DNA, the CDR3 is TGTGCCAGCAGTAACATCCCGACAGGGACTTATGGCTACACCTTC.

The chain's CDR3 is CASSLLDRANTGELFF. The DNA of the CDR3 is TGCGCCAGCAGCCTCCTCGACAGGGCGAACACCGGGGAGCTGTTTTTT. V is TRBV5-1 and J is TRBJ2-2; 7 nucleotides agree with TRBD1. Per germline, CDR1 SGHRS and CDR2 YFSETQ. The CDR3 has 16 amino acids. The ends lost 4 bases at V and 0 bases at J; junction bases unmatched: 6.

The sample holds a few counts of this clone. This chain connects TRBV5-5 to TRBJ1-5; D is unclear. The CDR3 runs 14 residues. Trimming removed 2 bases at V and 5 bases at J, with 11 bases between. Germline lookup yields CDR1 SGHKS and CDR2 YYEKEE (reference sequence). The CDR3 sequence: CASSLLGDDQPQHF. DNA for the CDR3: TGTGCCAGCAGCTTATTGGGAGACGATCAGCCCCAGCATTTT.